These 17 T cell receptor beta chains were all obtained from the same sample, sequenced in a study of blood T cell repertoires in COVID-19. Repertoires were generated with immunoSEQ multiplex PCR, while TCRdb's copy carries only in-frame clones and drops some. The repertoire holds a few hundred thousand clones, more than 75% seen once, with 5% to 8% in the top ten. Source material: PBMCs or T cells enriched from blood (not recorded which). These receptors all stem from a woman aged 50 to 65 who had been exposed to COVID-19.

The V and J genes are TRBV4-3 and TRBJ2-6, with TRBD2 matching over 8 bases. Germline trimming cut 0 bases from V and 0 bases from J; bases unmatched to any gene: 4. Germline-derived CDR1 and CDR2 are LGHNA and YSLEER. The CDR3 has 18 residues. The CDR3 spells CASSQDLAGPSGANVLTF. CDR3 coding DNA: TGCGCCAGCAGCCAAGACCTAGCGGGTCCCTCTGGGGCCAACGTCCTGACTTTC.

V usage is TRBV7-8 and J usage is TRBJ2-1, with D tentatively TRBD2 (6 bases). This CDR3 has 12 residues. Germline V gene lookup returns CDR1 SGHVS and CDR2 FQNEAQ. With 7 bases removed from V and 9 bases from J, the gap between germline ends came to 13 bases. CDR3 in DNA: TGTGCCAGCACCTTGGGGGGAGGTGAGCAGTTCTTC. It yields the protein CASTLGGGEQFF.

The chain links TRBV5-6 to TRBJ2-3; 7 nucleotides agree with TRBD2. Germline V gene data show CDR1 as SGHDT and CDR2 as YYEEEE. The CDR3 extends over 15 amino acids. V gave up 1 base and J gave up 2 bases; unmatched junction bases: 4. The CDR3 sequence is CASSLRAGTTDTQYF. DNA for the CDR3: TGTGCCAGCAGCTTGCGAGCGGGGACCACAGATACGCAGTATTTT.

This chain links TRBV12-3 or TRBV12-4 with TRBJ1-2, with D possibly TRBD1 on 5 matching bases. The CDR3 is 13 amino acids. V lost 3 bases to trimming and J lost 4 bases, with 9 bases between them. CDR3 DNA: TGTGCCAGCAGTTTGCGGGGGGTCTATGGCTACACCTTC. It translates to CASSLRGVYGYTF.

The DNA of the CDR3 is TGTGCCAGCAGTTACAGTTTGAACACTGAAGCTTTCTTT. Amino acids: CASSYSLNTEAFF. This sequence joins TRBV11-2 and TRBJ1-1; D gene uncertain. CDR1 is SGHAT and CDR2 is FQNNGV in the germline V gene. This CDR3 region has 13 residues. Trimming took off 6 bases at V and 0 bases at J, with 8 bases between the two ends.

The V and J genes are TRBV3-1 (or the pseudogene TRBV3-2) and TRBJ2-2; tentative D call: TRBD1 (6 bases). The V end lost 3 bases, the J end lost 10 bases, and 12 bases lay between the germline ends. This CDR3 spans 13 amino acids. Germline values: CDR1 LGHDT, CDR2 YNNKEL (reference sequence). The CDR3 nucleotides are TGTGCCAGCAGCCATCCTACAGGGTCGGAGCTGTTTTTT. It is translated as CASSHPTGSELFF.

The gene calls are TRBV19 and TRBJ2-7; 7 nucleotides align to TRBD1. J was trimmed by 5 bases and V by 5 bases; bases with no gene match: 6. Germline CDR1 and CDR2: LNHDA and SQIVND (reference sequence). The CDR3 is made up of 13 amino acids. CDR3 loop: CASSSRTGNEQYF. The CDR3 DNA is TGTGCCAGTAGTTCTAGGACAGGTAACGAGCAGTACTTC.

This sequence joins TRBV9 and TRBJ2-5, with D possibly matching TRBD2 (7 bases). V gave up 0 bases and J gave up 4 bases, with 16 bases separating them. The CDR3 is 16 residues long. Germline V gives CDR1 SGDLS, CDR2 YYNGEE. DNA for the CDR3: TGTGCCAGCAGCGTAGTACCGGGGGGCCGGCCAGAGACCCAGTACTTC. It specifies CASSVVPGGRPETQYF.

The CDR3 nucleotides read TGCGCCAGCAGCCAAGATAGGGGCCGTGGTGAAAAACTGTTTTTT. Translation gives CASSQDRGRGEKLFF. This rearrangement joins TRBV4-3 to TRBJ1-4; weak D call: TRBD1 (5 bases). Trimming removed 0 bases at V and 7 bases at J, with 12 bases between. Germline assignment: CDR1 LGHNA and CDR2 YSLEER. This CDR3 is 15 amino acids long.

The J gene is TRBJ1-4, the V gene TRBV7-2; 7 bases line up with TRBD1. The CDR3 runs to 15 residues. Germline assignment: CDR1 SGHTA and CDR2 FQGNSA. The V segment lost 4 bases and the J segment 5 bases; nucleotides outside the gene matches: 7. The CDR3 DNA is TGTGCCAGCAGCTGGACGGGACAGCTGAATGAAAAACTGTTTTTT. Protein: CASSWTGQLNEKLFF. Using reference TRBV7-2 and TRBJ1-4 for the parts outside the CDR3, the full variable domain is GAGVSQSPSNKVTEKGKDVELRCDPISGHTALYWYRQSLGQGLEFLIYFQGNSAPDKSGLPSDRFSAERTGGSVSTLTIQRTQQEDSAVYLCASSWTGQLNEKLFFGSGTQLSVL.

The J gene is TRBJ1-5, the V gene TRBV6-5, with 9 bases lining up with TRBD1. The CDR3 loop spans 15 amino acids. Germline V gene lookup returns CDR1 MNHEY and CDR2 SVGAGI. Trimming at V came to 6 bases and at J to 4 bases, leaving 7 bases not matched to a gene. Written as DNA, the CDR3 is TGTGCCAGCAGCCCGGGACAGGGAGATAATCAGCCCCAGCATTTT. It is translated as CASSPGQGDNQPQHF.

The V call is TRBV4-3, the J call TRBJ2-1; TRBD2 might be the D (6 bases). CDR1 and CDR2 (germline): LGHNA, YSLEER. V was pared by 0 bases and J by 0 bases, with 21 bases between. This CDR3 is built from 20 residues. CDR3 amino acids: CASSQEMAGPNPSSYNEQFF. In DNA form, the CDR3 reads TGCGCCAGCAGCCAAGAAATGGCGGGGCCCAACCCTAGCTCCTACAATGAGCAGTTCTTC.

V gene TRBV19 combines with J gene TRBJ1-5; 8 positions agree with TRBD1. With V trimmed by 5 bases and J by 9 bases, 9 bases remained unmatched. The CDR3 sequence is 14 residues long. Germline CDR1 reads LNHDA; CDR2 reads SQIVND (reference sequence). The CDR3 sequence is CASSAQGGQGPQHF. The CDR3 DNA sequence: TGTGCCAGTAGTGCACAGGGGGGGCAGGGGCCCCAGCATTTT.

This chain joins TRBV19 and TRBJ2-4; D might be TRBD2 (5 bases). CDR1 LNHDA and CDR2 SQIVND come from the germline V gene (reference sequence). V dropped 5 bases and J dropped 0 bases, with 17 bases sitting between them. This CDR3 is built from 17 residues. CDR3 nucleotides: TGTGCCAGTAGTTCGCGCCTCGGAGGATTAGCCAAAAACATTCAGTACTTC. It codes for CASSSRLGGLAKNIQYF.

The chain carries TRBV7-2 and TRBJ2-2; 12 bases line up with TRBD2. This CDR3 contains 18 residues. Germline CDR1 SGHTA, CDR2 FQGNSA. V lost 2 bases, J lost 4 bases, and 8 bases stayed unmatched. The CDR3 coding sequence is TGTGCCAGCAGCTTAAGGCTAGCGGGGGGGCCGCGCACCGGGGAGCTGTTTTTT. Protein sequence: CASSLRLAGGPRTGELFF.

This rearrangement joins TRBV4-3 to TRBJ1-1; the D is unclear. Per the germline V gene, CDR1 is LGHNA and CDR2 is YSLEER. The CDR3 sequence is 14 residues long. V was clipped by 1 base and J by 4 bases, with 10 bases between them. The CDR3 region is CASSQGRWATEAFF. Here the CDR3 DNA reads TGCGCCAGCAGCCAAGGAAGGTGGGCCACTGAAGCTTTCTTT.

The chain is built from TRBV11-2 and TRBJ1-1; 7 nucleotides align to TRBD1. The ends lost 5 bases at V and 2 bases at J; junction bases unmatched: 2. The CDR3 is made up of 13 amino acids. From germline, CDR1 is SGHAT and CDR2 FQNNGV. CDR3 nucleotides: TGTGCCAGCAGCAGGACAGGAAACACTGAAGCTTTCTTT. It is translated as CASSRTGNTEAFF.